This T cell receptor (beta chain) comes out of a study of metastatic and nonmetastatic thyroid tumors. Background on the study: The authors compared repertoires across blood and tumor or nodule tissue from malignant and benign thyroid patients.

There were no patients who had received any treatment before thyroid surgery. This clone was picked up one time. TCRdb called clones again from the PCR reads with MiXCR. Of several thousand clones in the sample, around 28% were seen once. The origin of this receptor is a female donor with papillary thyroid cancer or a benign thyroid nodule (not recorded which). Some clones in this sample may be carry-over from other donors' samples. Specimen: adjacent normal tissue.

CDR3 region: CSARHNRHTEAFF. Written as DNA, the CDR3 is TGCAGTGCTAGACACAACAGACACACTGAAGCTTTCTTT. The rearrangement uses TRBV20-1 and TRBJ1-1; D call uncertain. V shed 2 bases and J shed 3 bases, with 10 bases lying between them. There are 13 residues in the CDR3. Germline V lookup: CDR1 DFQATT, CDR2 SNEGSKA (reference sequence).